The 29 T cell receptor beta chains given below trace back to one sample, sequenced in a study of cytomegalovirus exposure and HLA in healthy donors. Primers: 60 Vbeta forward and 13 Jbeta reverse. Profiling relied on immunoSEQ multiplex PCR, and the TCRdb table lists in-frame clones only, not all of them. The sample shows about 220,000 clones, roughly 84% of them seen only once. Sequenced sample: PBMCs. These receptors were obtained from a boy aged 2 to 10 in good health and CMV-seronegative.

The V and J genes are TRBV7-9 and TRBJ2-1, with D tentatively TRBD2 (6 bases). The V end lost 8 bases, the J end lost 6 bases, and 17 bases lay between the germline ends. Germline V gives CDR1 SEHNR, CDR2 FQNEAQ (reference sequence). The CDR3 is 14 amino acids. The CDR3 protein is CASLAGPAFNEQFF. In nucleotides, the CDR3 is TGTGCCAGCTTGGCGGGACCAGCATTCAATGAGCAGTTCTTC.

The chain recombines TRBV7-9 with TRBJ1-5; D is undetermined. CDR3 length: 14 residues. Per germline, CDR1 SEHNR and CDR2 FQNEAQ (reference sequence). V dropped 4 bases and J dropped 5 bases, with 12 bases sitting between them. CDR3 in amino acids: CASSSEGFHQPQHF. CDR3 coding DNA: TGTGCCAGCAGCTCAGAGGGTTTCCATCAGCCCCAGCATTTT.

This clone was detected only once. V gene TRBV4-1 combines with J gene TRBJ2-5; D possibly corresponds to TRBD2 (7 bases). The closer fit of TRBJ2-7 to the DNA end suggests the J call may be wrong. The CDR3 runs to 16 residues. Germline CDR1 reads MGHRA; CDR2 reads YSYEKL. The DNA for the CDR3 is TGCGCCAGCAGCCAAGATCGGGGGGCTGGGGTGTACGAGCAGTACTTC. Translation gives CASSQDRGAGVYEQYF.

CDR3: CASIGQGGNQPQHF. CDR3 coding DNA: TGTGCCAGCATCGGACAGGGTGGCAATCAGCCCCAGCATTTT. The V gene is TRBV6-1, the J gene TRBJ1-5, with 8 bases that match TRBD1. Germline CDR1 MNHNS, CDR2 SASEGT. V shed 7 bases, J shed 2 bases, and the junction held 4 bases outside the gene matches. This CDR3 has 14 residues.

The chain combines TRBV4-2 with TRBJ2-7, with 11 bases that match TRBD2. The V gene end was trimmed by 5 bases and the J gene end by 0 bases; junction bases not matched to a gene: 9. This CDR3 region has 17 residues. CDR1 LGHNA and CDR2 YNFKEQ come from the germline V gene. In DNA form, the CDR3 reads TGTGCCAGCAGCGTCGGGACTAGCGGAGCGGTCTCCTACGAGCAGTACTTC. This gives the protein CASSVGTSGAVSYEQYF.

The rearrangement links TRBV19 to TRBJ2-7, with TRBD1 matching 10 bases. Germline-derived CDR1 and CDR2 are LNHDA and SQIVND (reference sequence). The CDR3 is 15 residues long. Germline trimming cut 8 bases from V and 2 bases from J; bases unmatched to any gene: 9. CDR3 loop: CASSDPGTGAYEQYF. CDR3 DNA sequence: TGTGCCAGTTCCGACCCCGGGACAGGGGCCTACGAGCAGTACTTC.

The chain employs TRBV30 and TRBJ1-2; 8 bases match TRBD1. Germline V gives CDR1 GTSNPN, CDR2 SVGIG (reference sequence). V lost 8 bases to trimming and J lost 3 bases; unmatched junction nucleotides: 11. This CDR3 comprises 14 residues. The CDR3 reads CARQYDRGYYGYTF. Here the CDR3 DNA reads TGTGCCCGACAATATGACAGGGGCTACTATGGCTACACCTTC.

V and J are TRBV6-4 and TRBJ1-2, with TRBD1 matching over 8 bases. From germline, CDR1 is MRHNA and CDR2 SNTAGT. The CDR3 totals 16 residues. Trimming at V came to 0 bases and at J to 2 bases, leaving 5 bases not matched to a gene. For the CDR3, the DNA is TGTGCCAGCAGTGACTCGACAGGGGCCGACAACTATGGCTACACCTTC. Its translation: CASSDSTGADNYGYTF.

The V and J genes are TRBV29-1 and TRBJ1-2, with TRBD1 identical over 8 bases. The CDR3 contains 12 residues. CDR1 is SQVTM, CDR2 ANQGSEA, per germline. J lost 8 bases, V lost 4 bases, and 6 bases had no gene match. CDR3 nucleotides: TGCAGCGTTGTCACAGGGGGTTGGGGCTACACCTTC. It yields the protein CSVVTGGWGYTF. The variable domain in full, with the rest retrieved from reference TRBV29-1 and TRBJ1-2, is SAVISQKPSRDICQRGTSLTIQCQVDSQVTMMFWYRQQPGQSLTLIATANQGSEATYESGFVIDKFPISRPNLTFSTLTVSNMSPEDSSIYLCSVVTGGWGYTFGSGTRLTVV.

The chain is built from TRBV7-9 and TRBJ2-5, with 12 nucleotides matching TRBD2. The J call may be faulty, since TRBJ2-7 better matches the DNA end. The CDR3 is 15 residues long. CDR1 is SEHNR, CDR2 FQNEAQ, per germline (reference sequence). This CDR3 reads CASSPGLAGSYEQYF. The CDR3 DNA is TGTGCCAGCAGCCCTGGACTAGCGGGGTCTTACGAGCAGTACTTC.

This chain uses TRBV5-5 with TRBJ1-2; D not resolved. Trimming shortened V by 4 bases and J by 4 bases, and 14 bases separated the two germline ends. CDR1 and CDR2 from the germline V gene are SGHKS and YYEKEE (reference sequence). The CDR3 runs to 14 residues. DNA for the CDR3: TGTGCCAGCAGCCGCGGCTTGGAGATCTATGGCTACACCTTC. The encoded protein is CASSRGLEIYGYTF.

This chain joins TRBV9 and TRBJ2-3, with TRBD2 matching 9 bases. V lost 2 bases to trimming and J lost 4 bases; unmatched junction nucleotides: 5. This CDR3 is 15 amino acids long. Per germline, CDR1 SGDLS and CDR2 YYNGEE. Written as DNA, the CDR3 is TGTGCCAGCAGCGTGAGCGGGGGGTACGCAGATACGCAGTATTTT. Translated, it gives CASSVSGGYADTQYF. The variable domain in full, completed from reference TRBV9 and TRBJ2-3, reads DSGVTQTPKHLITATGQRVTLRCSPRSGDLSVYWYQQSLDQGLQFLIQYYNGEERAKGNILERFSAQQFPDLHSELNLSSLELGDSALYFCASSVSGGYADTQYFGPGTRLTVL.

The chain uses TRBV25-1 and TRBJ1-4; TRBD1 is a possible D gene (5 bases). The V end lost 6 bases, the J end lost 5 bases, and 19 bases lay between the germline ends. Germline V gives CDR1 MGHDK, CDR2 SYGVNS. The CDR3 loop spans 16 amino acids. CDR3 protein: CASRWLSVRGNEKLFF. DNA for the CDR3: TGTGCCAGCAGGTGGCTTTCAGTTAGGGGAAATGAAAAACTGTTTTTT.

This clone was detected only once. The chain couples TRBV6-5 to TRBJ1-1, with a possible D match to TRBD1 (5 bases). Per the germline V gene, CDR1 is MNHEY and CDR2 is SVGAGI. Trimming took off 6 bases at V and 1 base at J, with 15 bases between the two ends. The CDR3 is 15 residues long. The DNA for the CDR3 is TGTGCCAGCAGACCCCTTGGGGGAGGGAACACTGAAGCTTTCTTT. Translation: CASRPLGGGNTEAFF.

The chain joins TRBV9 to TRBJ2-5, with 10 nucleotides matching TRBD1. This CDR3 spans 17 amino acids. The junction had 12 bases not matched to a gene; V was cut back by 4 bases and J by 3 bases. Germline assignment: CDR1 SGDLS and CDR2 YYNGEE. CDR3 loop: CASSTNPGTGEEETQYF. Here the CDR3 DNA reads TGTGCCAGCAGCACAAACCCTGGGACAGGGGAGGAAGAGACCCAGTACTTC.

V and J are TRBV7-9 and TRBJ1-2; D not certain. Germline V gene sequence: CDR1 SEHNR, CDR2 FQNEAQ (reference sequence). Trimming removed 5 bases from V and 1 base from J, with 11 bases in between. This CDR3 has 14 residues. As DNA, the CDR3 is TGTGCCAGCAGCCCCGGCGGGTTTAACTATGGCTACACCTTC. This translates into CASSPGGFNYGYTF.

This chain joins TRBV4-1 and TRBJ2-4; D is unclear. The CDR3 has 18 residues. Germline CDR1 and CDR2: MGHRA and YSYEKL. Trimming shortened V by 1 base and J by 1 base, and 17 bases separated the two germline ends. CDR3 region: CASSQGPDGYMAKNIQYF. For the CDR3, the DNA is TGCGCCAGCAGCCAAGGTCCAGACGGGTATATGGCCAAAAACATTCAGTACTTC.

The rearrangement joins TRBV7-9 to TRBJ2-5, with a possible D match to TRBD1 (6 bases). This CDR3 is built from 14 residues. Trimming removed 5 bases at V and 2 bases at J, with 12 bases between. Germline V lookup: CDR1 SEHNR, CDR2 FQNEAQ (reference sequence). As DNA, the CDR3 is TGTGCCAGCAGCCCTGGGACACTTCAAGAGACCCAGTACTTC. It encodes CASSPGTLQETQYF.

This CDR3 reads CASNRGLAGGTDTQYF. In nucleotides, the CDR3 is TGTGCCAGTAATAGGGGACTAGCGGGCGGAACAGATACGCAGTATTTT. The gene calls are TRBV19 and TRBJ2-3; the match to TRBD2 covers 12 bases. The length of the CDR3 is 16 residues. Germline CDR1 reads LNHDA; CDR2 reads SQIVND (reference sequence). J lost 3 bases, V lost 7 bases, and 8 bases had no gene match.

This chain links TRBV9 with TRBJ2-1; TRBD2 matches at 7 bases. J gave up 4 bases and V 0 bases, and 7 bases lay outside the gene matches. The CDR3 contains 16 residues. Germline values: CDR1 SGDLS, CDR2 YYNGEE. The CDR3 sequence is CASSVESGELYNEQFF. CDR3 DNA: TGTGCCAGCAGCGTAGAAAGCGGGGAGCTTTACAATGAGCAGTTCTTC. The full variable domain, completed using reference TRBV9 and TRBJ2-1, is DSGVTQTPKHLITATGQRVTLRCSPRSGDLSVYWYQQSLDQGLQFLIQYYNGEERAKGNILERFSAQQFPDLHSELNLSSLELGDSALYFCASSVESGELYNEQFFGPGTRLTVL.

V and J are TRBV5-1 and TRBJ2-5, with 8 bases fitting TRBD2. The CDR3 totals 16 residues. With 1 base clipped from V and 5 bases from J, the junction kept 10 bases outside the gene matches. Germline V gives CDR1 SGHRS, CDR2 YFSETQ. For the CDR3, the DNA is TGCGCCAGCAGCTTGTTCTCGCGGGGGGCAGGCGAGACCCAGTACTTC. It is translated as CASSLFSRGAGETQYF.

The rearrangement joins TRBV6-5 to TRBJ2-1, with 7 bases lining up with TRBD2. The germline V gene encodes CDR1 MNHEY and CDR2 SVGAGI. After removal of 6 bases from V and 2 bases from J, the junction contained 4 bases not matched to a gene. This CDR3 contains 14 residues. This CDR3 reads CASRAGTTYNEQFF. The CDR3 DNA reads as TGTGCCAGCAGAGCCGGGACTACCTACAATGAGCAGTTCTTC.

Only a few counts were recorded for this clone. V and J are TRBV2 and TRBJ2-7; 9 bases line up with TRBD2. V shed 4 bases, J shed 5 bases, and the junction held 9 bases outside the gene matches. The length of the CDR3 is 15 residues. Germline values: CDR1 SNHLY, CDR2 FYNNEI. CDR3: CASSASGGRAHEQYF. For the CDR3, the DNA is TGTGCCAGCAGTGCCTCGGGCGGGAGGGCCCACGAGCAGTACTTC.

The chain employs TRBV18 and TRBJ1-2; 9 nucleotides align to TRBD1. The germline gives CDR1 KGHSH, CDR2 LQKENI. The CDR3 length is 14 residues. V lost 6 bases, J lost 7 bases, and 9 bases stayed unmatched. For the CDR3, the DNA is TGTGCCAGCTCGCTACAGGGGGCGTCGGGTGGCTACACCTTC. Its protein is CASSLQGASGGYTF.

This CDR3 reads CASTPKGLAIKEQFF. CDR3 bases: TGTGCCAGTACCCCAAAAGGACTAGCGATCAAGGAGCAGTTCTTC. This chain links TRBV19 with TRBJ2-1; 9 positions agree with TRBD2. V lost 7 bases and J lost 10; bases outside the gene matches: 14. Germline V CDR1 and CDR2: LNHDA, SQIVND (reference sequence). This CDR3 region has 15 residues.

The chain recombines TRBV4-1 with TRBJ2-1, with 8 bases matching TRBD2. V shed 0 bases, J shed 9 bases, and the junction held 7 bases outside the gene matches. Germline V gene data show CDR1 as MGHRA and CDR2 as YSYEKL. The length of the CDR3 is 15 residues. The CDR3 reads CASSQDGRGGLEQFF. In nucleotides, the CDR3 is TGCGCCAGCAGCCAAGATGGCCGGGGGGGCCTTGAGCAGTTCTTC.

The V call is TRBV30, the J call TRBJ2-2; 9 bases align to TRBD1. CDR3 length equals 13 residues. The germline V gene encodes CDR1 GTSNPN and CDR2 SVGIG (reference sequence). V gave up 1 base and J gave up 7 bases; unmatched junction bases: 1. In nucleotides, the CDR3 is TGTGCCTGGAGTGGACAGGGGGTCGGGGAGCTGTTTTTT. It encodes CAWSGQGVGELFF.

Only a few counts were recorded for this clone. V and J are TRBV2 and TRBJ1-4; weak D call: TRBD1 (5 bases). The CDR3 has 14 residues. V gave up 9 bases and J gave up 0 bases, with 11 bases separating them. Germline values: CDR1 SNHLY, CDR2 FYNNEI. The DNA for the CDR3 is TGTGCCAGTACAGGATCTTCAACTAATGAAAAACTGTTTTTT. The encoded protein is CASTGSSTNEKLFF.

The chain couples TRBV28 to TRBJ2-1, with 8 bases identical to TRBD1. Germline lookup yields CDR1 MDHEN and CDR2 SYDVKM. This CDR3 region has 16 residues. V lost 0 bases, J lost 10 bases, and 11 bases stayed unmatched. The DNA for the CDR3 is TGTGCCAGCAGTTTATGGGACAGGGCATTAATAAGGGAGCAGTTCTTC. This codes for CASSLWDRALIREQFF. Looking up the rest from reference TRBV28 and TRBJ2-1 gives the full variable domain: DVKVTQSSRYLVKRTGEKVFLECVQDMDHENMFWYRQDPGLGLRLIYFSYDVKMKEKGDIPEGYSVSREKKERFSLILESASTNQTSMYLCASSLWDRALIREQFFGPGTRLTVL.